These 13 T cell receptor beta chains were all obtained from the same sample, sequenced in a study of T cell responses to AZD1222 COVID-19 vaccine. Method: immunoSEQ multiplex PCR; TCRdb's copy keeps in-frame clones and lacks some. The table lists 110,000 to 150,000 clones, approximately 89% of them singletons. The sample consisted of peripheral blood, taken on day 0 of AZD1222 vaccination. Every receptor here comes from an adult in good health.

This sequence joins TRBV6-4 and TRBJ1-1; D is perhaps TRBD1 (6 bases). The germline V gene encodes CDR1 MRHNA and CDR2 SNTAGT. This CDR3 is built from 15 residues. With 4 bases removed from V and 6 bases from J, the gap between germline ends came to 18 bases. The CDR3 sequence: CASSAETGSVSEAFF. CDR3 nucleotide sequence: TGTGCCAGCAGTGCGGAGACAGGTTCTGTGTCTGAAGCTTTCTTT.

As concerns this clone: One end of the junction fails to match germline, which may point to a read error. The rearrangement joins TRBV5-1 to TRBJ2-6; the D gene is possibly TRBD2 (6 bases). Germline V CDR1 and CDR2: SGHRS, YFSETQ. This CDR3 comprises 12 residues. Here the CDR3 reads CASRLGGNVLTF. The DNA of the CDR3 is TGCGCCAGCAGATTGGGGGGCAACGTCCTGACTTTC.

There are a few counts of this clone. The chain employs TRBV5-1 and TRBJ1-1; perhaps TRBD1 as D (6 bases). The CDR3 extends over 13 amino acids. V shed 4 bases and J shed 11 bases, with 18 bases lying between them. Per the germline V gene, CDR1 is SGHRS and CDR2 is YFSETQ. In DNA, the CDR3 is TGCGCCAGCAGCGGCCCCTTCAGGAGGGGGGCTTTCTTT. Residues: CASSGPFRRGAFF. The entire variable domain, with the rest obtained from reference TRBV5-1 and TRBJ1-1, is as follows: KAGVTQTPRYLIKTRGQQVTLSCSPISGHRSVSWYQQTPGQGLQFLFEYFSETQRNKGNFPGRFSGRQFSNSRSEMNVSTLELGDSALYLCASSGPFRRGAFFGQGTRLTVV.

A note on this clone: An end of the junction differs from the germline gene, which may be a read error. The chain couples TRBV29-1 to TRBJ1-1, with D possibly TRBD1 on 5 matching bases. The germline V gene encodes CDR1 SQVTM and CDR2 ANQGSEA. The CDR3 totals 16 residues. CDR3 DNA sequence: TGCAGCGTTGAAGGACAGCCATGGGGTCGGAACTCTGAAGCTTTCTTT. Translating gives CSVEGQPWGRNSEAFF.

The chain links TRBV4-2 to TRBJ2-5, with TRBD2 matching over 11 bases. The germline V gene encodes CDR1 LGHNA and CDR2 YNFKEQ. Trimming cost V 5 bases and J 5 bases; bases outside gene matches: 13. The CDR3 is 17 residues long. CDR3 sequence (DNA): TGTGCCAGCAGCTCGGGTTATAGCGGGGGGGCCGGCGAGACCCAGTACTTC. Its protein is CASSSGYSGGAGETQYF.

This clone was counted a single time. The V and J genes are TRBV11-2 and TRBJ2-7; 7 bases line up with TRBD1. Germline-derived CDR1 and CDR2 are SGHAT and FQNNGV. This CDR3 contains 13 residues. J gave up 4 bases and V 4 bases, and 4 bases lay outside the gene matches. CDR3 bases: TGTGCCAGCAGCTCCGGGACAGCATACGAGCAGTACTTC. Translating it yields CASSSGTAYEQYF.

This chain connects TRBV27 to TRBJ2-1; the D gene is possibly TRBD2 (5 bases). This CDR3 spans 16 amino acids. Germline CDR1 reads MNHEY; CDR2 reads SMNVEV (reference sequence). V was shortened by 3 bases and J by 2 bases, with 14 bases between the two germline ends. The CDR3 DNA reads TGTGCCAGCAGTTTTAAGGCGTTCGGGGCCTACAATGAGCAGTTCTTC. Its translation: CASSFKAFGAYNEQFF.

In this sample, this clone turned up once. This chain links TRBV19 with TRBJ1-4; 12 positions agree with TRBD1. This CDR3 is 14 amino acids long. Germline V gene lookup returns CDR1 LNHDA and CDR2 SQIVND (reference sequence). V gave up 7 bases and J gave up 9 bases; unmatched junction bases: 6. CDR3 bases: TGTGCCAGTACCCCGGGACAGGGGGCGAAAAAACTGTTTTTT. It translates to CASTPGQGAKKLFF.

This chain connects TRBV19 to TRBJ1-2, with D maybe TRBD1 (5 bases). Germline-derived CDR1 and CDR2 are LNHDA and SQIVND (reference sequence). The CDR3 extends over 12 amino acids. V lost 5 bases and J lost 8, with 12 bases in between. The CDR3 region is CASSGRGVGYTF. CDR3 in DNA: TGTGCCAGTAGTGGAAGAGGGGTCGGCTACACCTTC.

The chain employs TRBV3-1 (or the pseudogene TRBV3-2) and TRBJ1-1; TRBD1 might be the D (6 bases). The CDR3 loop spans 15 amino acids. The V gene lost 6 bases and the J gene lost 8 bases, with 22 bases spanning the gap. Germline CDR1 reads LGHDT; CDR2 reads YNNKEL (reference sequence). The DNA of the CDR3 is TGTGCCAGCAGTAATTCTAAGGGCAGGGGCCGGGAAGCTTTCTTT. This gives the protein CASSNSKGRGREAFF.

The chain links TRBV28 to TRBJ1-2, with TRBD1 matching over 9 bases. Unmatched junction bases numbered 9, after V lost 8 bases and J lost 5 bases. The CDR3 has 14 amino acids. In germline, CDR1 is MDHEN, CDR2 SYDVKM. CDR3 coding DNA: TGTGCCAGCGGGGACAGGGCTGGGTGGTATGGCTACACCTTC. This translates into CASGDRAGWYGYTF.

This chain uses TRBV15 with TRBJ1-6; D remains ambiguous. The germline gives CDR1 LNHNV, CDR2 YYDKDF (reference sequence). V lost 0 bases and J 4 bases, leaving 7 bases between the germline ends. This CDR3 is built from 15 residues. Here the CDR3 DNA reads TGTGCCACCAGCAGAGATCCGACGTATAATTCACCCCTCCACTTT. It is translated as CATSRDPTYNSPLHF.

The chain is built from TRBV6-5 and TRBJ1-2; no reliable D call. This CDR3 has 12 amino acids. Trimming cost V 2 bases and J 8 bases, with 9 bases left between them. Germline V gene data show CDR1 as MNHEY and CDR2 as SVGAGI. CDR3 in amino acids: CASSYPLSGYTF. The CDR3 nucleotides are TGTGCCAGCAGTTACCCCCTCAGCGGCTACACCTTC.